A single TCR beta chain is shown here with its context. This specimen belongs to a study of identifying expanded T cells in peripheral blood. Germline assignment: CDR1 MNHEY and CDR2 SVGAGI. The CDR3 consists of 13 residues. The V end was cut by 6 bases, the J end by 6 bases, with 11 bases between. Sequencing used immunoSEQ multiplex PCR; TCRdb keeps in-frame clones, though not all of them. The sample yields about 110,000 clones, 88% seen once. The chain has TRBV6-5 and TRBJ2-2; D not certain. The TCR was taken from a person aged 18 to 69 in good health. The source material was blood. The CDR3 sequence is CASSPGYSGELFF. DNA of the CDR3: TGTGCCAGCAGCCCGGGCTATTCCGGGGAGCTGTTTTTT.